These 12 T cell receptor beta chains came from one sample sequenced in a study of blood T cell repertoires in COVID-19 (dated by TCRdb to the early 2020s). Library construction relied on the immunoSEQ multiplex PCR assay. The clones in this table, taken by TCRdb from immuneACCESS, are in-frame only. Not every clone is retained; where verified, under half of the shortfall comes from an unresolved V gene, and the cause of the rest is unknown. This sample has approximately 60,000 clones in its table, and about 93% of those were observed once. Approximately 2.9% of the sample goes to the ten largest clones. Sequenced: peripheral blood. These receptor sequences come from a man between 65 and 80 years old with active COVID-19.

This chain connects TRBV25-1 to TRBJ1-4; 10 nucleotides line up with TRBD1. The CDR3 covers 15 residues. The germline V gene encodes CDR1 MGHDK and CDR2 SYGVNS. The trim removed 5 bases at V and 7 bases at J, leaving 7 bases unmatched. CDR3 sequence: CASSKGTGVGEKLFF. CDR3 nucleotide sequence: TGTGCCAGCAGTAAAGGGACAGGGGTCGGTGAAAAACTGTTTTTT.

The chain couples TRBV11-2 to TRBJ2-2, with a tentative D call TRBD2 (5 bases). The CDR3 spans 15 residues. In germline, CDR1 is SGHAT, CDR2 FQNNGV. V dropped 1 base and J dropped 1 base, with 7 bases sitting between them. The CDR3: CASSLAGKNTGELFF. As DNA, the CDR3 is TGTGCCAGCAGCTTAGCGGGGAAGAACACCGGGGAGCTGTTTTTT.

V gene TRBV6-6 combines with J gene TRBJ2-5; the match to TRBD1 covers 9 bases. Germline V gene sequence: CDR1 MNHNY, CDR2 SVGAGI (reference sequence). Trimming at V came to 4 bases and at J to 4 bases, leaving 4 bases not matched to a gene. CDR3 length equals 14 residues. CDR3 DNA: TGTGCCAGCAGTTCCGGGACAGGGAGAGAGACCCAGTACTTC. It codes for CASSSGTGRETQYF.

The chain recombines TRBV11-2 with TRBJ1-6; 7 nucleotides line up with TRBD1. The CDR3 is 15 residues long. Germline CDR1 reads SGHAT; CDR2 reads FQNNGV. The trim removed 7 bases at V and 7 bases at J, leaving 10 bases unmatched. The CDR3 loop reads CASNQQGQGNSPLHF. For the CDR3, the DNA is TGTGCCAGCAACCAACAGGGGCAGGGAAATTCACCCCTCCACTTT.

This clone occurred once. The V and J genes are TRBV6-6 and TRBJ2-1; 11 nucleotides agree with TRBD1. The CDR3 is 16 residues long. After removal of 7 bases from V and 2 bases from J, the junction contained 7 bases not matched to a gene. The germline V gene has CDR1 MNHNY and CDR2 SVGAGI (reference sequence). This CDR3 reads CASKGQGDVTYNEQFF. As DNA, the CDR3 is TGTGCCAGCAAGGGACAGGGGGACGTGACCTACAATGAGCAGTTCTTC.

This rearrangement joins TRBV29-1 to TRBJ2-1; tentative D call: TRBD2 (5 bases). The ends were cut back, 8 bases at V and 9 bases at J, with 20 bases in the middle. The CDR3 contains 13 residues. CDR1 SQVTM and CDR2 ANQGSEA come from the germline V gene. The CDR3 DNA sequence: TGCAGCCTAACCGTCTCTGGAGGTGGTGAGCAGTTCTTC. Translating it yields CSLTVSGGGEQFF.

This sequence joins TRBV4-1 and TRBJ2-7; 11 bases line up with TRBD1. J gave up 4 bases and V 0 bases, and 5 bases lay outside the gene matches. This CDR3 region has 16 residues. Germline CDR1 and CDR2: MGHRA and YSYEKL. Here the CDR3 DNA reads TGCGCCAGCAGCCAAGATCGAGGACAGGGGGCGTACGAGCAGTACGTC. Its translation is CASSQDRGQGAYEQYV.

V is TRBV6-5 and J is TRBJ2-2; 10 nucleotides agree with TRBD2. Germline V gene sequence: CDR1 MNHEY, CDR2 SVGAGI. V gave up 0 bases and J gave up 6 bases; unmatched junction bases: 4. This CDR3 contains 16 residues. CDR3 protein: CASSYSSGGAPGELFF. In DNA form, the CDR3 reads TGTGCCAGCAGTTACTCCAGCGGGGGGGCCCCCGGGGAGCTGTTTTTT.

This chain joins TRBV5-8 and TRBJ2-3, with a possible D match to TRBD2 (5 bases). Trimming removed 9 bases at V and 1 base at J, with 18 bases between. Germline CDR1 is SGHTS and CDR2 is YDEGEE. The CDR3 contains 15 residues. The CDR3 DNA reads as TGTGCCACAACGACTAAGGTTCAGCGCACAGATACGCAGTATTTT. Translated, it gives CATTTKVQRTDTQYF.

This clone has more than one count but fewer than ten. V is TRBV7-7 and J is TRBJ2-7, with TRBD2 as a possible D gene (5 bases). Trimming shortened V by 3 bases and J by 0 bases, and 12 bases separated the two germline ends. Germline V lookup: CDR1 SSHAT, CDR2 FNYEAQ (reference sequence). CDR3 length equals 15 residues. The CDR3 region has the DNA TGTGCCAGCAGCTTCGGGGTGGAGGTCTCCTACGAGCAGTACGTC. Amino acid sequence: CASSFGVEVSYEQYV.

A word on this clone: At one of its ends the junction is not consistent with the germline gene, which may arise from a read error. The chain joins TRBV7-2 to TRBJ2-1; TRBD2 aligns across 12 bases. The CDR3 sequence is 16 residues long. Germline CDR1 reads SGHTA; CDR2 reads FQGNSA. CDR3 amino acids: CASSLASGGGYNEQFF. CDR3 DNA: TGTGCCAGCAGTTTAGCTAGCGGGGGGGGATACAATGAGCAGTTCTTC.

The chain uses TRBV5-6 and TRBJ2-5; no firm D call. V was pared by 1 base and J by 4 bases, with 5 bases between. The CDR3 spans 12 residues. Germline V lookup: CDR1 SGHDT, CDR2 YYEEEE. The CDR3 sequence is CASSLYGETQYF. The CDR3 DNA reads TGTGCCAGCAGCTTGTACGGAGAGACCCAGTACTTC.